This is a list of T cell receptor beta chains from one sample in a study of blood T cell repertoires in COVID-19. Sequencing was performed with immunoSEQ multiplex PCR; in TCRdb, only in-frame clones are kept and a portion is missing. The data show tens of thousands of clones, 87% seen once. Sequenced: peripheral blood. The source is a woman aged 80 or over with acute or convalescent COVID-19. Both conserved end residues are part of each CDR3. Fields, in order: J gene, CDR3 length, clone size, D gene, V gene, CDR3 DNA, CDR3 protein. A D gene is named only where the DNA matches it firmly. The listing skips clone size in some rows; elsewhere it reads once, few, many or a size class.

>TRBJ1-4|16|.|TRBD1|TRBV11-2
TGTGCCAGCAGTCCCCAAACAGGGGCTCGGGGTGAAAAACTGTTTTTT
CASSPQTGARGEKLFF
>TRBJ2-7|13|.|.|TRBV29-1
TGCAGCGCCGGAGGCGGAGGGTCCTACGAGCAGTACTTC
CSAGGGGSYEQYF
>TRBJ1-5|16|.|.|TRBV19
TGTGCCAGTACCCCCGGGAAGGGCGGTACCAATCAGCCCCAGCATTTT
CASTPGKGGTNQPQHF
>TRBJ1-2|12|.|.|TRBV28
TGTGCCAGCACAGGCCCAAACTATGGCTACACCTTC
CASTGPNYGYTF
>TRBJ1-1|14|.|TRBD1|TRBV27
TGTGCCAGCAGCAGAGACAGGGGGAGCACTGAAGCTTTCTTT
CASSRDRGSTEAFF
>TRBJ2-1|15|.|TRBD2|TRBV19
TGTGCCAGTAGGGACCAGCGGGGGGGCGACAATGAGCAGTTCTTC
CASRDQRGGDNEQFF
>TRBJ2-5|13|once|.|TRBV27
TGTGCCAGCAGACCGTCGGGGGTGGAGACCCAGTACTTC
CASRPSGVETQYF
>TRBJ2-7|17|once|TRBD1|TRBV10-3
TGTGCCATCAGGGGGCCGCATCCCGGGACAGGGTCCCACGAGCAGTACTTC
CAIRGPHPGTGSHEQYF
>TRBJ1-6|19|.|TRBD1|TRBV5-6
TGTGCCAGCAGCTTTAGAATGCAAGGTATCAAGGGGGCAAGTTCACCCCTCCACTTT
CASSFRMQGIKGASSPLHF
>TRBJ1-5|16|.|.|TRBV19
TGTGCCAGTAGTATAATTTTTCAGGGGTCGGGTCAGCCCCAGCATTTT
CASSIIFQGSGQPQHF
>TRBJ2-7|13|.|.|TRBV7-9
TGTGCCAGCAGCCTCCTAGAGGTGAGCGAGCAGTACTTC
CASSLLEVSEQYF
>TRBJ2-5|15|.|TRBD1|TRBV7-6
TGTGCCAGCAGCTCGGGACAGGGATTACAAGAGACCCAGTACTTC
CASSSGQGLQETQYF
>TRBJ2-7|12|.|.|TRBV3-1/TRBV3-2
TGTGCCAGCAGCCAGGCTGGCTACGAGCAGTACTTC
CASSQAGYEQYF
>TRBJ2-1|15|once|.|TRBV5-1
TGCGCCAGCAGCTTCGGACTAACCTCCCACAATGAGCAGTTCTTC
CASSFGLTSHNEQFF
>TRBJ1-2|16|.|.|TRBV28
TGTGCCAGCAGTTTGGGGGGGTCTACCGCTTACTATGGCTACACCTTC
CASSLGGSTAYYGYTF
>TRBJ2-5|15|.|TRBD1|TRBV5-1
TGCGCCAGCAGCTTCGGGACAGGGGATAAAGAGACCCAGTACTTC
CASSFGTGDKETQYF
>TRBJ2-1|14|.|.|TRBV5-1
TGCGCCAGCAGTGAAGGGGGTACCCGGAATGAGCAGTTCTTC
CASSEGGTRNEQFF
>TRBJ2-1|12|.|.|TRBV7-9
TGTGCCAGCAGCTTTGACGGGGTCGAGCAGTTCTTC
CASSFDGVEQFF
>TRBJ2-7|13|.|.|TRBV6-6
TGTGCCAGCAGTTACGGCCAGATCTACGAGCAGTACTTC
CASSYGQIYEQYF
>TRBJ1-6|14|few|.|TRBV27
TGTGCCACCAGACTACCGGGACTTAATTCACCCCTCCACTTT
CATRLPGLNSPLHF
>TRBJ2-1|19|.|.|TRBV28
TGTGCCAGCAGTTTATGTGGCGCCCGAGTGACAGGCTCCTACAATGAGCAGTTCTTC
CASSLCGARVTGSYNEQFF
>TRBJ1-1|16|.|TRBD1|TRBV10-2
TGCGCCAGCAGTCCGACAGGGACAATAGGAGGGACTGAAGCTTTCTTT
CASSPTGTIGGTEAFF
>TRBJ2-3|14|.|.|TRBV6-5
TGTGCCAGCAGGGTTTCCCCTAACACAGATACGCAGTATTTT
CASRVSPNTDTQYF
>TRBJ1-2|14|.|TRBD1|TRBV24-1
TGTGCCACCAGTGATCTCAGGGGGGAGGAAGGCTACACCTTC
CATSDLRGEEGYTF
>TRBJ2-7|13|.|.|TRBV2
TGTGCCAGCAGTGGGGCAGGGTACTACGAGCAGTACTTC
CASSGAGYYEQYF
>TRBJ2-3|16|.|TRBD2|TRBV7-2
TGTGCCAGCAGCCCCGGGACTAGCGGTGCCACAGATACGCAGTATTTT
CASSPGTSGATDTQYF
>TRBJ1-2|13|.|.|TRBV10-3
TGTGCCATCAGTGAAGGGGTGGAGGGTGGCTACACCTTC
CAISEGVEGGYTF
>TRBJ2-3|13|.|TRBD2|TRBV12-3/TRBV12-4
TGTGCCAGCAACCATATAGCGGGTACTACGCAGTATTTT
CASNHIAGTTQYF
>TRBJ2-1|15|.|.|TRBV5-6
TGTGCCAGCAGCTTGAAGAGGTGGGCCTACAATGAGCAGTTCTTC
CASSLKRWAYNEQFF
>TRBJ1-5|14|.|.|TRBV6-6
TGTGCCAGCAGTTACCGCCAGGGTAAGGGTCCCCAGCATTTT
CASSYRQGKGPQHF
>TRBJ1-5|13|.|.|TRBV5-1
TGCGCCAGCCCTTGCCGCGGAGATCAGCCCCAGCATTTT
CASPCRGDQPQHF
>TRBJ2-3|14|.|.|TRBV6-2/TRBV6-3
TGTGCCAGCAGCGACACCAGGGTTCCAGATACGCAGTATTTT
CASSDTRVPDTQYF
>TRBJ2-7|16|.|.|TRBV4-3
TGCGCCAGCAGCCAAGAGGCCCGGGACACCACCTACGAGCAGTACTTC
CASSQEARDTTYEQYF
>TRBJ1-1|12|.|.|TRBV7-9
TGTGCCAGTAGCCAAATGAACACTGAAGCTTTCTTT
CASSQMNTEAFF
>TRBJ2-7|13|few|.|TRBV10-2
TGCGCCAGCTCGAGGACTCAAGCCTACGAGCAGTACTTC
CASSRTQAYEQYF
>TRBJ1-1|12|.|.|TRBV12-3/TRBV12-4
TGTGCCAGCAGTAAGGACGGCCTAGCAGCTTTCTTT
CASSKDGLAAFF
>TRBJ2-1|16|.|TRBD2|TRBV5-1
TGCGCCAGCAGCCCACAACCAGCGGGAGTGGGAAATGAGCAGTTCTTC
CASSPQPAGVGNEQFF
>TRBJ1-6|16|.|.|TRBV4-2
TGTGCCAGCAGCCAATATCCGGGACAAAATAATTCACCCCTCCACTTT
CASSQYPGQNNSPLHF
>TRBJ1-1|14|.|.|TRBV2
TGTGCCAGCAGCTCCTATCATGCGAACACTGAAGCTTTCTTT
CASSSYHANTEAFF
>TRBJ2-7|15|few|TRBD2|TRBV9
TGTGCCAGCAGCGTACGAAGCGGGAGCTCGGTAGAGCAGTACTTC
CASSVRSGSSVEQYF
>TRBJ1-2|15|.|TRBD1|TRBV18
TGTGCCAGCTCTACCGGGACAGGGGCCGGCTATGGCTACACCTTC
CASSTGTGAGYGYTF
>TRBJ2-1|15|few|TRBD1|TRBV18
TGTGCCAGCTCACCGGGGACAGGGGGCACGAATGAGCAGTTCTTC
CASSPGTGGTNEQFF
>TRBJ1-4|13|.|.|TRBV5-1
TGCGCCAGCAGCTTTTACAGCAATGAAAAACTGTTTTTT
CASSFYSNEKLFF
>TRBJ1-6|13|few|TRBD1|TRBV2
TGTGCCAGGAGGGGACAGGGCGACTCACCCCTCCACTTT
CARRGQGDSPLHF
>TRBJ2-7|15|.|TRBD2|TRBV5-1
TGCGCCAGCAGCTCGGGACTAGATAATAATTACGAGCAGTACTTC
CASSSGLDNNYEQYF
>TRBJ1-6|15|once|TRBD1|TRBV28
TGTGCCAGCAACTCAAGGACAGGGATTAGTTCACCCCTCCACTTT
CASNSRTGISSPLHF
>TRBJ1-2|13|.|.|TRBV29-1
TGCAGCGTTGGGGGTCCGGGGGGCTATGGCTACACCTTC
CSVGGPGGYGYTF
>TRBJ1-1|11|.|.|TRBV7-2
TGTGCCAGCAGCTTATCAGTTGAAGCTTTCTTT
CASSLSVEAFF
>TRBJ1-6|13|.|.|TRBV12-3/TRBV12-4
TGTGCCAGCAGCGTGCGGGAGAATTCACCCCTCCACTTT
CASSVRENSPLHF
>TRBJ1-2|14|few|.|TRBV29-1
TGCAGCGTTGAAGGGGCAGGGTCCCTTTATGGCTACACCTTC
CSVEGAGSLYGYTF
>TRBJ2-3|15|.|.|TRBV14
TGTGCCAGCAGCCGGCTAGCGACTAGCACAGATACGCAGTATTTT
CASSRLATSTDTQYF
>TRBJ1-2|16|.|.|TRBV5-6
TGTGCCAGCAGCTGGATGGGACAAATGGGCACCTATGGCTACACCTTC
CASSWMGQMGTYGYTF
>TRBJ2-7|13|.|.|TRBV5-8
TGTGCCAGCAGCTTGCAACTAACCTACGAGCAGTACTTC
CASSLQLTYEQYF
>TRBJ2-1|15|.|.|TRBV5-6
TGTGCCAGCAGCTCGCGGAGGGCCGTCTACAATGAGCAGTTCTTC
CASSSRRAVYNEQFF
>TRBJ1-1|15|.|TRBD1|TRBV5-4
TGTGCCAGCAGCTACCCAGGGGGCGCTAACACTGAAGCTTTCTTT
CASSYPGGANTEAFF
>TRBJ2-1|14|.|TRBD2|TRBV7-2
TGTGCCAGCAGCTTGGGACTAGCGGTCAATGAGCAGTTCTTC
CASSLGLAVNEQFF
>TRBJ1-2|13|.|.|TRBV3-1/TRBV3-2
TGTGCCAGCAGCCAAGATCACATCCATGGCTACACCTTC
CASSQDHIHGYTF
>TRBJ2-3|15|.|.|TRBV5-1
TGCGCCAGCAGCTTAATAGCGGAGAGCACAGATACGCAGTATTTT
CASSLIAESTDTQYF
>TRBJ1-1|13|.|.|TRBV27
TGTGCCAGCAGTGGACGGGAGAACACTGAAGCTTTCTTT
CASSGRENTEAFF
>TRBJ1-5|14|.|.|TRBV28
TGTGCCAGCAGTCCCGGTCTTAGCAATCAGCCCCAGCATTTT
CASSPGLSNQPQHF